The T cell receptor beta chain described here comes from a study of STAT3 mutations in large granular lymphocyte leukemia. Study-level results: Every T-cell large granular lymphocyte leukemia patient had at least one immunodominant TCR beta clonotype. TCR clonotype switching after therapy occurred in about 30% of the 18 patients.

Comment on this clone: The antigen is undetermined.

Germline V gene lookup returns CDR1 SNHLY and CDR2 FYNNEI. V shed 10 bases, J shed 0 bases, and the junction held 6 bases outside the gene matches. This CDR3 spans 13 amino acids. Generated by immunoSEQ multiplex PCR, the TCRdb table keeps only in-frame clones and is missing some. The sample lists tens of thousands of clones; over 65% were seen once. Sequenced sample: peripheral blood mononuclear cells. V is TRBV2 and J is TRBJ2-7; TRBD2 matches 7 bases. The clonotype was recovered from a woman aged 45-65 years with T-cell large granular lymphocyte leukemia. Some clones in this sample may be carry-over from other donors' samples. For the CDR3, the DNA is TGTGCCACCACCCTAGCGGACTCCTACGAGCAGTACTTC. This encodes CATTLADSYEQYF.